These T cell receptor beta chains were read from a single sample in a study of T cells in Graves' hyperthyroidism and ophthalmopathy. TCRdb reprocessed the multiplex PCR reads via MiXCR and lists one record per CDR3 protein. The sample contains approximately 400,000 distinct CDR3 sequences, about 14% of which appear only once. The specimen sequenced was blood. These receptors were taken from a woman between 25 and 40 years old with Graves' ophthalmopathy. Both conserved end residues are part of each CDR3.

V: TRBV5-4; J: TRBJ2-2; CDR3: CASSFDRATGELFF
V: TRBV6-1; J: TRBJ1-4; CDR3: CASSEGTARARLDKLFF
V: TRBV29-1; J: TRBJ1-5; CDR3: CSVETGGQPQHF
V: TRBV29-1; J: TRBJ2-5; CDR3: CSARLLETQYF
V: TRBV3-1; J: TRBJ1-6; CDR3: CASSQGFRDRGNSPRHF
V: TRBV11-2; J: TRBJ1-2; CDR3: CASSLGGPDYGYTF
V: TRBV6-6; J: TRBJ2-7; CDR3: CASSYSGTEVPEQYF
V: TRBV5-1; J: TRBJ1-2; CDR3: CASSLDFRVKSYGYTF
V: TRBV10-1; J: TRBJ2-7; CDR3: CASSEWQDPYEQYF
V: TRBV6-2/TRBV6-3; J: TRBJ2-1; CDR3: CASTPWSGGAGEQFF
V: TRBV5-1; J: TRBJ2-1; CDR3: CASSPNQYNEQFF
V: TRBV6-1; J: TRBJ2-7; CDR3: CASSLYRDRSYEQYF
V: TRBV20-1; J: TRBJ1-5; CDR3: CSAKTGALDQPQHF
V: TRBV20-1; J: TRBJ1-5; CDR3: CSARYGRVANQPQHF
V: TRBV7-3; J: TRBJ2-2; CDR3: CASQPGGPTSNTGELFF
V: TRBV11-2; J: TRBJ2-3; CDR3: CASSPPNRDHEQYF
V: TRBV12-5; J: TRBJ1-2; CDR3: CASGLFRVLAYGYTF
V: TRBV12-3/TRBV12-4; J: TRBJ1-3; CDR3: CASSLYWGQSRNTIYF
V: TRBV7-9; J: TRBJ2-1; CDR3: CASSLGDRGFNEQFF
V: TRBV27; J: TRBJ1-2; CDR3: CASSHQTAAGLIGYTF
V: TRBV28; J: TRBJ1-2; CDR3: CASSFRGIYNYGYTF
V: TRBV28; J: TRBJ2-3; CDR3: CASSLGLDRTVYETDTQYF
V: TRBV20-1; J: TRBJ1-4; CDR3: CSAHSTNEKLFF
V: TRBV12-5; J: TRBJ2-1; CDR3: CASGKGTSGGAEQFF
V: TRBV11-2; J: TRBJ2-3; CDR3: CASSVYSRAETDTQYF
V: TRBV20-1; J: TRBJ1-6; CDR3: CSARDRRNGGTSPLHF
V: TRBV19; J: TRBJ1-5; CDR3: CASSGVFPGGPNRSNQPQHF
V: TRBV7-8; J: TRBJ1-4; CDR3: CASSISGTGGVKLFF
V: TRBV20-1; J: TRBJ2-2; CDR3: CSGSPTGGRTGELFF
V: TRBV30; J: TRBJ1-2; CDR3: CACKAGGYGYTF
V: TRBV27; J: TRBJ2-6; CDR3: CASRRDRANVLTF
V: TRBV28; J: TRBJ1-5; CDR3: CASSITGGLVNQPQHF
V: TRBV27; J: TRBJ2-4; CDR3: CASSIFGGGGKNIQYF
V: TRBV28; J: TRBJ1-1; CDR3: CASSLLGLTEAFF
V: TRBV18; J: TRBJ2-1; CDR3: CASSPLDDEQFF
V: TRBV13; J: TRBJ2-1; CDR3: CASSLGGLGEQFF
V: TRBV6-1; J: TRBJ1-1; CDR3: CASSERGQGFSEAFF
V: TRBV19; J: TRBJ2-7; CDR3: CASSRVPSYEQYF
V: TRBV5-6; J: TRBJ1-1; CDR3: CASSQIRGLSTEAFF
V: TRBV19; J: TRBJ1-1; CDR3: CASLRGQLDTEAFF
V: TRBV6-1; J: TRBJ2-7; CDR3: CASRLTGFSYEQYF
V: TRBV20-1; J: TRBJ2-1; CDR3: CSATRGGGGTYNEQFF
V: TRBV4-2; J: TRBJ1-2; CDR3: CASSQDGGWTAGVYTF
V: TRBV30; J: TRBJ1-5; CDR3: CAWSLGLNQPQHF
V: TRBV28; J: TRBJ2-6; CDR3: CASSSTGPSGANVLTF